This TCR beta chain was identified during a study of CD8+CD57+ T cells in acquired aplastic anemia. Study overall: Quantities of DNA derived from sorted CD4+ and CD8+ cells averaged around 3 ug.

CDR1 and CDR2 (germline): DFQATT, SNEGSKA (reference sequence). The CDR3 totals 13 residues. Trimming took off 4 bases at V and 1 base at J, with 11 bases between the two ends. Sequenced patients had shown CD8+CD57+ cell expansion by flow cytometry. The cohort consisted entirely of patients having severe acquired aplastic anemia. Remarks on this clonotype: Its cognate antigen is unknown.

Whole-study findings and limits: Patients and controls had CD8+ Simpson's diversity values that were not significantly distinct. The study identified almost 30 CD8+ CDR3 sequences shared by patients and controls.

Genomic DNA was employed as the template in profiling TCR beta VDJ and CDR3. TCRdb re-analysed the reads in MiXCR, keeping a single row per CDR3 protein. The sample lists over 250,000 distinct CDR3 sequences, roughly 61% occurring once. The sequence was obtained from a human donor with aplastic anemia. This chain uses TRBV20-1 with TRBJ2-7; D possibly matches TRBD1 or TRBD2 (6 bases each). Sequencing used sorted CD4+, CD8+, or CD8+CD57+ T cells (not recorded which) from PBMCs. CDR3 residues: CSAMRDKSYEQYF. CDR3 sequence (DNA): TGCAGTGCTATGCGGGACAAGTCCTACGAGCAGTACTTC.